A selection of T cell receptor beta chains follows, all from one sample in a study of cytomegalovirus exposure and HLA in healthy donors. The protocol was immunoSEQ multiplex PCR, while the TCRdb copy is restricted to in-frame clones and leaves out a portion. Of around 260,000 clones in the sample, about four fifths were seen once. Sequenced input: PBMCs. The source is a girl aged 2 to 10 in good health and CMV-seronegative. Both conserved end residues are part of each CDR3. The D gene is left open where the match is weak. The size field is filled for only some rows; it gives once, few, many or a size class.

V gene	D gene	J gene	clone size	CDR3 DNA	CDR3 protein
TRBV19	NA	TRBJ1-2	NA	TGTGCCAGTAGTAGGTCGACAGAGTACTATGGCTACACCTTC	CASSRSTEYYGYTF
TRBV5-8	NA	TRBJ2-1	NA	TGTGCCAGCAGCTTAGACAGATACAATGAGCAGTTCTTC	CASSLDRYNEQFF
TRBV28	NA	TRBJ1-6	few	TGTGCCAGCGGGACACAAGGAAATTCACCCCTCCACTTT	CASGTQGNSPLHF
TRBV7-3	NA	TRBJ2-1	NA	TGTGCCAGCAGCTCTTCCGCCAGCTCCTACAATGAGCAGTTCTTC	CASSSSASSYNEQFF
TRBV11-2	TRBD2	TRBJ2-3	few	TGTGCCAGCAGCCCCCGGGCAGCGGGAGCTCTCACAGATACGCAGTATTTT	CASSPRAAGALTDTQYF
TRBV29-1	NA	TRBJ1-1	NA	TGCAGCGTTGAAGGTCGAGGGAACACTGAAGCTTTCTTT	CSVEGRGNTEAFF
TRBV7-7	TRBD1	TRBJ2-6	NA	TGTGCCAGCAGCTTAGAACCACCCACACCCGGGACAGGGTACTCTGGGGCCAACGTCCTGACTTTC	CASSLEPPTPGTGYSGANVLTF
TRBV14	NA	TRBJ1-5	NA	TGTGCCAGCAGCCAAGACGGCGGGCAGCCCCAGCATTTT	CASSQDGGQPQHF
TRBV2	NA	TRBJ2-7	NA	TGTGCCAGCAGTGAAGATTTTGGCGGGAACTCCTACGAGCAGTACTTC	CASSEDFGGNSYEQYF
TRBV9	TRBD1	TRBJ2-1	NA	TGTGCCAGCAGCGTACCCAAGACGGGGACAGGGGGATACAATGAGCAGTTCTTC	CASSVPKTGTGGYNEQFF
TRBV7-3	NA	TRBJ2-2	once	TGTGCCAGCAGCATATTCGATAATGGACATCACCGGGAGCTGTTTTTT	CASSIFDNGHHRELFF
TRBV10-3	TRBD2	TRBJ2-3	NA	TGTGCCATCAGTGAGATAGCGGGGGTTAAAAATACGCAGTATTTT	CAISEIAGVKNTQYF
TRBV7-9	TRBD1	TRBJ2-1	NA	TGTGCCAGCATGCGAGGGGGCACGACCTACAATGAGCAGTTCTTC	CASMRGGTTYNEQFF
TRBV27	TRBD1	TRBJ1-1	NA	TGTGCCAGCAGTCCCCTGACAGGGGGGGACACTGAAGCTTTCTTT	CASSPLTGGDTEAFF
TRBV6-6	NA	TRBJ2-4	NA	TGTGCCAGCAGTTACTCCACGTTCCTGACAGGCATTCAGTACTTC	CASSYSTFLTGIQYF
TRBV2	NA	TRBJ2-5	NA	TGTGCCAGCAGTGAGGGCCATAAAGAGACCCAGTACTTC	CASSEGHKETQYF
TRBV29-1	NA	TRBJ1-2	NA	TGCAGCGTTGACCCGGTTAACTATGGCTACACCTTC	CSVDPVNYGYTF
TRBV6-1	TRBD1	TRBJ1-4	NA	TGTGCCAGCAGTGGGGACAGCTATAATGAAAAACTGCTTTTT	CASSGDSYNEKLLF
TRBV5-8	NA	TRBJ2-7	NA	TGTGCCAGCAGCTTGACAGGTTCCTACGAGCAGTACTTC	CASSLTGSYEQYF
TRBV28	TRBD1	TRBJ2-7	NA	TGTGCCAGCAGTTCATGGGACAGCAGATACGAGCAGTACTTC	CASSSWDSRYEQYF
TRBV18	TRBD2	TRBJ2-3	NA	TGTGCCAGCTCTCTACTAGCGTACACAGATACGCAGTATTTT	CASSLLAYTDTQYF
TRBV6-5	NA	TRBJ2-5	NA	TGTGCCAGCAGTTACTCTCGCAGGCAAGAGACCCAGTACTTC	CASSYSRRQETQYF
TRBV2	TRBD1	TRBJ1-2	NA	TGTGCCAGCAGTGAAAGCGTGGGGACAGGTCTCTATGGCTACACCTTC	CASSESVGTGLYGYTF
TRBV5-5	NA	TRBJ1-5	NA	TGTGCCAGCAGCTTGCCGGGAGGGGATCAGCCCCAGCATTTT	CASSLPGGDQPQHF
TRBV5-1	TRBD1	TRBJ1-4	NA	TGCGCCAGCAGCATGGGACAGGGAAATAATGAAAAACTGTTTTTT	CASSMGQGNNEKLFF
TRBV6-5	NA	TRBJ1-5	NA	TGTGCCAGCAATCGCTACAATCAGCCCCAGCATTTT	CASNRYNQPQHF
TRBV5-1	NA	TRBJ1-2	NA	TGCGCCAGCAGCAAGGACAGCGCGGTCTATGGCTACACCTTC	CASSKDSAVYGYTF
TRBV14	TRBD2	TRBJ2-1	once	TGTGCCAGCAGCCATGGGAGGGATTCCTACAATGAGCAGTTCTTC	CASSHGRDSYNEQFF
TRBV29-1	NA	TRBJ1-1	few	TGCAGCCTTACTGTTTTGGGGGGGAACACTGAAGCTTTCTTT	CSLTVLGGNTEAFF
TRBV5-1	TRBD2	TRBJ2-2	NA	TGCGCCAGCAGCTTGGGACTAGCGGGGAACACCGGGGAGCTGTTTTTT	CASSLGLAGNTGELFF
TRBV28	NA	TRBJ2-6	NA	TGTGCCACCGAAGAACTTTCTGGGGCCAACGTCCTGACTTTC	CATEELSGANVLTF
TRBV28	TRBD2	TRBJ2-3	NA	TGTGCCAGCAGCCCTAGCGGGAGGATGACAGATACGCAGTATTTT	CASSPSGRMTDTQYF
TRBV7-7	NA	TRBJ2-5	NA	TGTGCCAGCAGCTCCTTCCTCGGAGAGACCCAGTACTTC	CASSSFLGETQYF
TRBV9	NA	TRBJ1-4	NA	TGTGCCAGCAGCGAGCAGGGTGCGGAAAAACTGTTTTTT	CASSEQGAEKLFF
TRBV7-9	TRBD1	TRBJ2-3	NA	TGTGCCAGCAGACCATCGACAGGGCAATTAGACACAGATACGCAGTATTTT	CASRPSTGQLDTDTQYF
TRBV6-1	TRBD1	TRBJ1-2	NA	TGTGCCAGCACCCTCCGAAGGACAGGGGGCGATGGCTACACCTTC	CASTLRRTGGDGYTF
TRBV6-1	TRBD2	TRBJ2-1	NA	TGTGCCAGCAGTGAACTCAGACTAGCAATCTATGAGCAGTTCTTC	CASSELRLAIYEQFF
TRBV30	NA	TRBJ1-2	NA	TGTGCCTGGAGGGCGGCAGGGCACTATGGCTACACCTTC	CAWRAAGHYGYTF
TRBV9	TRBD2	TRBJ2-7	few	TGTGCCAGCAGCCCAGCCCTAACCACTAGCGGGGTAACCTACGAGCAGTACTTC	CASSPALTTSGVTYEQYF
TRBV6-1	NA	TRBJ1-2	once	TGTGCCAGCAGTGAATTCGTGGCGGGAACTAACTATGGCTACACCTTC	CASSEFVAGTNYGYTF
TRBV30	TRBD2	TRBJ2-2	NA	TGTGCCTGGGAAATAGCGGGAGCGGTCGGGGAGCTGTTTTTT	CAWEIAGAVGELFF
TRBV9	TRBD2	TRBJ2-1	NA	TGTGCCAGCAGCCAAAGGGGACTAGCAGACTACAATGAGCAGTTCTTC	CASSQRGLADYNEQFF
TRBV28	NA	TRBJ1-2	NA	TGTGCCAGCAGCTCCGGTGGACAGTCTAACTATGGCTACACCTTC	CASSSGGQSNYGYTF
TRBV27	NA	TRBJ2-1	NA	TGTGCCAGCAGTTTTCGGGTCGGGAATGAGCAGTTCTTC	CASSFRVGNEQFF
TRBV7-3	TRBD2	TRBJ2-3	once	TGTGCCAGCAGAGGTGCTAGCGGGCAAAACACAGATACGCAGTATTTT	CASRGASGQNTDTQYF
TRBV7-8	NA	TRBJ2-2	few	TGTGCCAGCAGCTTAGTGGCAATCGGGGAGCTGTTTTTT	CASSLVAIGELFF
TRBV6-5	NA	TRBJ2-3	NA	TGTGCCAGCAACAACTTGGTGGGCTCCCCGGATACGCAGTATTTT	CASNNLVGSPDTQYF
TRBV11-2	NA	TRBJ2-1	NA	TGTGCCAGCAGCTTAGTCCGAGGGCTAGCCCCAACAAATGAGCAGTTCTTC	CASSLVRGLAPTNEQFF
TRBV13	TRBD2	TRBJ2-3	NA	TGTGCCAGCCAACCGGGACTAGCGGGAATAGATACGCAGTATTTT	CASQPGLAGIDTQYF
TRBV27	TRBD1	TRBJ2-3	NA	TGTGCCAGCACCAGAGGGACAGGGGGCCGGGATACGCAGTATTTT	CASTRGTGGRDTQYF
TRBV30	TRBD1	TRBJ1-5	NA	TGTGCCTGGACTGAGGCCGACAGGGGCAATCAGCCCCAGCATTTT	CAWTEADRGNQPQHF
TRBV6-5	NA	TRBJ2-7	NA	TGTGCCAGCAGTTACTCGTACGGGAACTACGAGCAGTACTTC	CASSYSYGNYEQYF
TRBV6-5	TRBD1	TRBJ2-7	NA	TGTGCCAGCAGTAACGGACAGGGTGCAAACTACGAGCAGTACTTC	CASSNGQGANYEQYF